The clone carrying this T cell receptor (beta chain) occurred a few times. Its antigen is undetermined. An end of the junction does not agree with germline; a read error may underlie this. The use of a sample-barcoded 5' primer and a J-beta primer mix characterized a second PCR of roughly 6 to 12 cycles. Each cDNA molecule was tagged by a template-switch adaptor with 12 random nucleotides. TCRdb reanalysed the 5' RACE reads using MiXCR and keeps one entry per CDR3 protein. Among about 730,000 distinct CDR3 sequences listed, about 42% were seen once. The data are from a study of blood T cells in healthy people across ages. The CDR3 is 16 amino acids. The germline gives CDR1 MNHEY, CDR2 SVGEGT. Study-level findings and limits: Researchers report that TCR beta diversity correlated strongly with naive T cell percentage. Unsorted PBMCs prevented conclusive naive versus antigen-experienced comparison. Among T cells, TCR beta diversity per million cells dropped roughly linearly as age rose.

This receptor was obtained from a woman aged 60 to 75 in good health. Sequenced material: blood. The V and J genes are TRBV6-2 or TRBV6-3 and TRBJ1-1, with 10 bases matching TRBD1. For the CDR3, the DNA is TGTGCCAGCAGTGACTCGACAGGGGGCGGTCGGACTGAAGCTTTCTTT. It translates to CASSDSTGGGRTEAFF.